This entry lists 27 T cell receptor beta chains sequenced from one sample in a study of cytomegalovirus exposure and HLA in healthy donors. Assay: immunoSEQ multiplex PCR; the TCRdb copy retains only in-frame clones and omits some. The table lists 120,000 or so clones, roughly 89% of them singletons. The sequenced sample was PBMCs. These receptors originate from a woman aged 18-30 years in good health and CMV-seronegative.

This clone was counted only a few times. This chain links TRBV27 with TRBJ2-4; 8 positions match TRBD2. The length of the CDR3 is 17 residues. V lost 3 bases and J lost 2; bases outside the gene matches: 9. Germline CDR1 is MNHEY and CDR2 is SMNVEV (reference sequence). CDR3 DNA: TGTGCCAGCAGTTTTTCGGGGGGGTTTGGGACCAAAAACATTCAGTACTTC. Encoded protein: CASSFSGGFGTKNIQYF.

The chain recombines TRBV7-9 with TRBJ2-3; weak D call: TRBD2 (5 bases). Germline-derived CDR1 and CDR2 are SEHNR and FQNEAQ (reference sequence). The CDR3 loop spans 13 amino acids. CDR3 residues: CASAIPSTDTQYF. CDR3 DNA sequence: TGTGCTAGCGCGATCCCTAGCACAGATACGCAGTATTTT. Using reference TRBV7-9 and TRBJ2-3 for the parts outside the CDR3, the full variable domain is DTGVSQNPRHKITKRGQNVTFRCDPISEHNRLYWYRQTLGQGPEFLTYFQNEAQLEKSRLLSDRFSAERPKGSFSTLEIQRTEQGDSAMYLCASAIPSTDTQYFGPGTRLTVL.

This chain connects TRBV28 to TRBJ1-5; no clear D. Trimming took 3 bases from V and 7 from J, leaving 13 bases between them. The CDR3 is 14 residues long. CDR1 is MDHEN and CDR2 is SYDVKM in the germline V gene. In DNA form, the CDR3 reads TGTGCCAGCAGTTTTTTTGCCCCTCGGCAGCCCCAGCATTTT. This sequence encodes CASSFFAPRQPQHF. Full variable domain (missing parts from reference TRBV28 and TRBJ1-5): DVKVTQSSRYLVKRTGEKVFLECVQDMDHENMFWYRQDPGLGLRLIYFSYDVKMKEKGDIPEGYSVSREKKERFSLILESASTNQTSMYLCASSFFAPRQPQHFGDGTRLSIL.

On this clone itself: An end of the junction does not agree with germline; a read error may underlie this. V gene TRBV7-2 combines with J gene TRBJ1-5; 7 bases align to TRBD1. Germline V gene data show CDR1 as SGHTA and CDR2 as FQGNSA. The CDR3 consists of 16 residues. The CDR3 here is CASSLSTGLSDQPQHF. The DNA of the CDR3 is TGTGCCAGCAGCTTATCGACAGGGCTTAGCGATCAGCCCCAGCATTTT.

Here the CDR3 reads CASSGAGSPGNTIYF. The CDR3 coding sequence is TGTGCCAGCAGTGGTGCGGGGTCCCCTGGAAACACCATATATTTT. The V and J genes are TRBV2 and TRBJ1-3; no reliable D call. Germline V gene lookup returns CDR1 SNHLY and CDR2 FYNNEI. Trimming shortened V by 4 bases and J by 2 bases, and 12 bases separated the two germline ends. This CDR3 comprises 15 residues.

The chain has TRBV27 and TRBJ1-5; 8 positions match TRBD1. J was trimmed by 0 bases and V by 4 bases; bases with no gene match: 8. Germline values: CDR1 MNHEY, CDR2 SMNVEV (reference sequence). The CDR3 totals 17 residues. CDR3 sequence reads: CASSSNTGGDSNQPQHF. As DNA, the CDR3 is TGTGCCAGCAGTTCAAACACAGGGGGGGATAGCAATCAGCCCCAGCATTTT.

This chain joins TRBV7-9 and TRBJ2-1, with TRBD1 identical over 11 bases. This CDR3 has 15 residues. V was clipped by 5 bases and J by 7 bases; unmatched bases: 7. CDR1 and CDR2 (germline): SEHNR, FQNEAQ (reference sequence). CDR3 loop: CASSPWGQGENEQFF. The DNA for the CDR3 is TGTGCCAGCAGCCCCTGGGGACAGGGGGAGAATGAGCAGTTCTTC.

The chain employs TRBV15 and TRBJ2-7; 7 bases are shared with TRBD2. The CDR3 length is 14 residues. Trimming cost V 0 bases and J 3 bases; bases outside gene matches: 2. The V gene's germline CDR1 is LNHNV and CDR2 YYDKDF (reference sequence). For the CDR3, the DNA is TGTGCCACCAGCAGAGATTGGGAGGGCTACGAGCAGTACTTC. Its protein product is CATSRDWEGYEQYF. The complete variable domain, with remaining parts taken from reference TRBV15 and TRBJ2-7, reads DAMVIQNPRYQVTQFGKPVTLSCSQTLNHNVMYWYQQKSSQAPKLLFHYYDKDFNNEADTPDNFQSRRPNTSFCFLDIRSPGLGDTAMYLCATSRDWEGYEQYFGPGTRLTVT.

The CDR3 nucleotides read TGTGCCAGCAGTGACTGGTCCGCTAGCGATGAGCAGTTCTTC. Protein: CASSDWSASDEQFF. This chain connects TRBV2 to TRBJ2-1; TRBD2 might be the D (6 bases). CDR3 length: 14 amino acids. The V gene lost 3 bases and the J gene lost 8 bases, with 14 bases spanning the gap. From germline, CDR1 is SNHLY and CDR2 FYNNEI.

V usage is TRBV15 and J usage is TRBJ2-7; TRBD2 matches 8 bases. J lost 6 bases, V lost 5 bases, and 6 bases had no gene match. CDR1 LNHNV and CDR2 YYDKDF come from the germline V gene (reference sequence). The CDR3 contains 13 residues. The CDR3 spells CATSLSGGVEQYF. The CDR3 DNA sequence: TGTGCCACCAGCCTCTCGGGGGGGGTCGAGCAGTACTTC.

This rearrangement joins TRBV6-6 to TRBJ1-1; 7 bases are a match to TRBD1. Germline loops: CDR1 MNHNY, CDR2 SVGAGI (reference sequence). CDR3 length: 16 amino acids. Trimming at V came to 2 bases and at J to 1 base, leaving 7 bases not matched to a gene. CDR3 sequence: CASSYPSGTENTEAFF. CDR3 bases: TGTGCCAGCAGTTACCCCTCCGGGACAGAGAACACTGAAGCTTTCTTT.

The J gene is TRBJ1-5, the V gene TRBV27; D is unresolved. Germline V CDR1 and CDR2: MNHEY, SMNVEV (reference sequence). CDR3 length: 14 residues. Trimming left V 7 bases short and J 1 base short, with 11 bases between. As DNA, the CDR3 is TGTGCCAGCATCAGGAAACTCAGCAATCAGCCCCAGCATTTT. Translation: CASIRKLSNQPQHF.

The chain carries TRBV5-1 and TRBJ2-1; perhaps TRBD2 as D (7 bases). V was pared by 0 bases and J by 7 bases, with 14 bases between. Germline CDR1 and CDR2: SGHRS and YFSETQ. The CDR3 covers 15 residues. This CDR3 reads CASSLDPGGLNEQFF. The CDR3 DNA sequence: TGCGCCAGCAGCTTGGATCCGGGGGGCCTGAATGAGCAGTTCTTC.

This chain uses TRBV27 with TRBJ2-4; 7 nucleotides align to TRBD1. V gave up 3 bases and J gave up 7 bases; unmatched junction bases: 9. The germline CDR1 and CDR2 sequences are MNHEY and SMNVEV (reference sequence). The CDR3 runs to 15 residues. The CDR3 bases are TGTGCCAGCAGTTTGACAGGGAATGGGCCTAACATTCAGTACTTC. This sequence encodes CASSLTGNGPNIQYF.

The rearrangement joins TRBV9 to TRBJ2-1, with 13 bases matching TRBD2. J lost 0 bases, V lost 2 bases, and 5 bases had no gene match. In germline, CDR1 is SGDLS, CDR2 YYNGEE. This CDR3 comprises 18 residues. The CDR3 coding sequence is TGTGCCAGCAGCGTCGCACTAGCGGGAGGGAGCTCCTACAATGAGCAGTTCTTC. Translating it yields CASSVALAGGSSYNEQFF. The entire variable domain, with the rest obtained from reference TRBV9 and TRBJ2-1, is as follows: DSGVTQTPKHLITATGQRVTLRCSPRSGDLSVYWYQQSLDQGLQFLIQYYNGEERAKGNILERFSAQQFPDLHSELNLSSLELGDSALYFCASSVALAGGSSYNEQFFGPGTRLTVL.

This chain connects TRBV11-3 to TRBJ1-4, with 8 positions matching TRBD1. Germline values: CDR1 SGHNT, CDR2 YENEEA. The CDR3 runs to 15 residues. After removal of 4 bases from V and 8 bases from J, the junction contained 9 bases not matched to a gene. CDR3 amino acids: CASSSPTGDREKLFF. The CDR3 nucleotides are TGTGCCAGCAGCTCCCCGACAGGGGATAGAGAAAAACTGTTTTTT. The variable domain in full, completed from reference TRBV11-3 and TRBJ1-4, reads EAGVVQSPRYKIIEKKQPVAFWCNPISGHNTLYWYLQNLGQGPELLIRYENEEAVDDSQLPKDRFSAERLKGVDSTLKIQPAELGDSAVYLCASSSPTGDREKLFFGSGTQLSVL.

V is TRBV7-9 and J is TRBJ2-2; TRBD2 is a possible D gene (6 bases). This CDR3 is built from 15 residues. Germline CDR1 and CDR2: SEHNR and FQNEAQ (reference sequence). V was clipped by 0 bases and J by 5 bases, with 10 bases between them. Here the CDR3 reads CASSLASGATGELFF. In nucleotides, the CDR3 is TGTGCCAGCAGCTTAGCGTCGGGAGCGACCGGGGAGCTGTTTTTT.

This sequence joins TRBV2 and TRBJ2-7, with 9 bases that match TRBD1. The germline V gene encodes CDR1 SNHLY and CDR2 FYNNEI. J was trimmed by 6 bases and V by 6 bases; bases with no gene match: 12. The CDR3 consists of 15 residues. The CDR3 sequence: CASSANSGTGTEQYF. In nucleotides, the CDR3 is TGTGCCAGCAGCGCAAATTCCGGGACAGGGACCGAGCAGTACTTC.

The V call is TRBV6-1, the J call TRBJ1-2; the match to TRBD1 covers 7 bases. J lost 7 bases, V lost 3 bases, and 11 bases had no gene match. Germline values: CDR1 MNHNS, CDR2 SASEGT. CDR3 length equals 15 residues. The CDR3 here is CASSELSGGRGGYTF. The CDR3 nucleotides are TGTGCCAGCAGTGAGTTGTCAGGGGGAAGAGGTGGCTACACCTTC.

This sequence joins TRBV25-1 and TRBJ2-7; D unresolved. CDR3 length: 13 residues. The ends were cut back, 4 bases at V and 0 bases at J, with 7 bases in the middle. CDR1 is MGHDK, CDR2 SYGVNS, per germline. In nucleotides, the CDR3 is TGTGCCAGCAGTGTAACTACCTCCTACGAGCAGTACTTC. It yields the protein CASSVTTSYEQYF.

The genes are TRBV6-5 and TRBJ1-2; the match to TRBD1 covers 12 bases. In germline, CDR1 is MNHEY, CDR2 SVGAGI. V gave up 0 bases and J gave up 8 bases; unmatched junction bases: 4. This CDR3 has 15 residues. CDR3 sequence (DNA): TGTGCCAGCAGTTACTCCCCTGGGACAGGGGGCGGCTACACCTTC. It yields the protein CASSYSPGTGGGYTF.

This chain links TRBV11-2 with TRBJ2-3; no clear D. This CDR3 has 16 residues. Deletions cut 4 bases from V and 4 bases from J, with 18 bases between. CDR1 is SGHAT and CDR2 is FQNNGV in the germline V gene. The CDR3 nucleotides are TGTGCCAGCAGCTGGAGTAGAGAAGAATGGGCAGATACGCAGTATTTT. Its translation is CASSWSREEWADTQYF.

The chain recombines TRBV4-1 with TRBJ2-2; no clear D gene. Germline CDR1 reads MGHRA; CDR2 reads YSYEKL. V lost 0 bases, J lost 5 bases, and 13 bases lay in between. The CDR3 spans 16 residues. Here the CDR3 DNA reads TGCGCCAGCAGCCAAGAAAATATCGGCAGGACCGGGGAGCTGTTTTTT. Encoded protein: CASSQENIGRTGELFF.

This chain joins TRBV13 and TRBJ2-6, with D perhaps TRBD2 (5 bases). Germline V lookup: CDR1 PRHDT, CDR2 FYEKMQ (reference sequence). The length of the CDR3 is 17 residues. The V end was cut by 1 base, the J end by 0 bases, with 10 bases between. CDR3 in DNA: TGTGCCAGCAGCTTAGTACGTACTAGCTCTGGGGCCAACGTCCTGACTTTC. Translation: CASSLVRTSSGANVLTF. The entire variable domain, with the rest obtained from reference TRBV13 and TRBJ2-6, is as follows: AAGVIQSPRHLIKEKRETATLKCYPIPRHDTVYWYQQGPGQDPQFLISFYEKMQSDKGSIPDRFSAQQFSDYHSELNMSSLELGDSALYFCASSLVRTSSGANVLTFGAGSRLTVL.

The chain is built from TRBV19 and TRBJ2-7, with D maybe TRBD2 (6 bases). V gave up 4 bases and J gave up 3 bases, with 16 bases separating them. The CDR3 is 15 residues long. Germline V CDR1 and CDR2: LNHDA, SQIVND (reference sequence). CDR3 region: CASSSRAGRNYEQYF. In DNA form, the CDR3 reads TGTGCCAGTAGTAGCCGTGCGGGGCGTAACTACGAGCAGTACTTC.

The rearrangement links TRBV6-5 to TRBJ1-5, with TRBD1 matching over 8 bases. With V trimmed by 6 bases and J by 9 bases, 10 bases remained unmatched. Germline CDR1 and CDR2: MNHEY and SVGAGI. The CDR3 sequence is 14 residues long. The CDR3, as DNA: TGTGCCAGCAGACCGGACAGGGCCGGTAGGCCCCAGCATTTT. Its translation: CASRPDRAGRPQHF.

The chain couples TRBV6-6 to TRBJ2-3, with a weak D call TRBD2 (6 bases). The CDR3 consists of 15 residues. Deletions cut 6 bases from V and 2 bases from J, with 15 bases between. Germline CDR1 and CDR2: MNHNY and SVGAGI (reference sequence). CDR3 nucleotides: TGTGCCAGCAGCCTACGGGAGACCGTCACAGATACGCAGTATTTT. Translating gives CASSLRETVTDTQYF.